The TCR beta chain under discussion was sequenced for a study of T cell responses to AZD1222 COVID-19 vaccine. Across the study: Researchers grouped second doses given at about 4 or about 12 weeks into one pool.

Note on this clone: The antigen is not known.

Study-wide findings and caveats: Of spike-specific TCRs, nearly half reportedly target regions left unmutated in variants. Every sample of the repertoires postdated the peak T cell response.

Sequencing was performed with immunoSEQ multiplex PCR; in TCRdb, only in-frame clones are kept and a portion is missing. The sample holds more than 250,000 clones, about 92% seen once. Germline V gene data show CDR1 as MDHEN and CDR2 as SYDVKM. Trimming pared 4 bases from V and 3 bases from J, leaving 9 bases between. The length of the CDR3 is 13 residues. The rearrangement joins TRBV28 to TRBJ2-5; D is ambiguous. This sequence was found in an adult in good health. Specimen: peripheral blood, collected on day 0 of AZD1222 vaccination. As DNA, the CDR3 is TGTGCCAGCAGTTCGTCAGAAAAAGAGACCCAGTACTTC. Translated: CASSSSEKETQYF.